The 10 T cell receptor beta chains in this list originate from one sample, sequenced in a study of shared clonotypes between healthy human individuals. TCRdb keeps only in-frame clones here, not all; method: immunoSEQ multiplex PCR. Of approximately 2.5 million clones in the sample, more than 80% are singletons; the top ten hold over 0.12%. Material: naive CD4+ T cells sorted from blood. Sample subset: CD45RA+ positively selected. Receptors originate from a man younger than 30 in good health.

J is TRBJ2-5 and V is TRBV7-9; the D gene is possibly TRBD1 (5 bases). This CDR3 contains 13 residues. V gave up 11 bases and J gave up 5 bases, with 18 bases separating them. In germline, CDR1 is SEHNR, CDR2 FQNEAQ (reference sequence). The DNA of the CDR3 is TGTGCCCTTCTCTCCCCAGGGTACGAGACCCAGTACTTC. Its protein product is CALLSPGYETQYF.

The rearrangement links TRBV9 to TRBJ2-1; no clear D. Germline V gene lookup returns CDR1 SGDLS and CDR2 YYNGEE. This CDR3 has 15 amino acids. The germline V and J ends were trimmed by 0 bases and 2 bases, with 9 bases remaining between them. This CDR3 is CASSVAGQAYNEQFF. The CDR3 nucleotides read TGTGCCAGCAGCGTAGCGGGCCAGGCCTACAATGAGCAGTTCTTC.

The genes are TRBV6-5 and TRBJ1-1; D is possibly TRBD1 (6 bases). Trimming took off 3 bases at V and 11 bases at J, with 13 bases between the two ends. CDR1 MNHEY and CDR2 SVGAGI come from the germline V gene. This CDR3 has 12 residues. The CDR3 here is CASSYRGQRAFF. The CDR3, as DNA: TGTGCCAGCAGTTATCGCGGACAGAGGGCTTTCTTT.

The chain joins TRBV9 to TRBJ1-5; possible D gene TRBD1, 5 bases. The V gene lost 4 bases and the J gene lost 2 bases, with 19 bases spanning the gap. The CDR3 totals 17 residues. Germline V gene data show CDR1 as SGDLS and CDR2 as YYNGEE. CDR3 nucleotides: TGTGCCAGCAGCACAGATCAGGGTAGGGTCGGCAATCAGCCCCAGCATTTT. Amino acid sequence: CASSTDQGRVGNQPQHF.

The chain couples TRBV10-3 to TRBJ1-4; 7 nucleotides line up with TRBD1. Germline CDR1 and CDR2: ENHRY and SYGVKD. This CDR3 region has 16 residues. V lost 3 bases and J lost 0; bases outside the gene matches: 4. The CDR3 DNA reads TGTGCCATCAGTGAAACCCAGGGGGCAACTAATGAAAAACTGTTTTTT. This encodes CAISETQGATNEKLFF.

CDR3 region: CASSLALPGHEQYF. DNA for the CDR3: TGCGCCAGCAGCTTGGCACTACCCGGCCACGAGCAGTACTTC. The rearrangement uses TRBV5-1 and TRBJ2-7; D gene unclear. This CDR3 is 14 amino acids long. CDR1 and CDR2 from the germline V gene are SGHRS and YFSETQ. Between the trimmed V and J ends, which lost 0 bases and 5 bases, there was a span of 12 bases.

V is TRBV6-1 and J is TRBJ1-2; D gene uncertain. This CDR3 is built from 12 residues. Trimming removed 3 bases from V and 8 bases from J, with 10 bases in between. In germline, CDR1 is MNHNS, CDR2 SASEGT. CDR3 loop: CASSDGVGGYTF. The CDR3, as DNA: TGTGCCAGCAGTGACGGGGTCGGGGGCTACACCTTC.

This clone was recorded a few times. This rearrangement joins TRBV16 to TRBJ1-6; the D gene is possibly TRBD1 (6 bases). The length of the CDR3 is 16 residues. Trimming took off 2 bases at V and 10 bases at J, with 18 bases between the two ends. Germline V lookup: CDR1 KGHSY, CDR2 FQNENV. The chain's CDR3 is CASSQTPQGLRSPLHF. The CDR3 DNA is TGTGCCAGCAGCCAAACCCCTCAGGGGCTTAGGTCACCCCTCCACTTT.

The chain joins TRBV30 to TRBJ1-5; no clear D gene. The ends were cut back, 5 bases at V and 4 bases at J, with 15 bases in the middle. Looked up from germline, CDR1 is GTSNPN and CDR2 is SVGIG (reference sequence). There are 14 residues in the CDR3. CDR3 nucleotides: TGTGCCTGGTCACTGGAGCCAGGTAATCAGCCCCAGCATTTT. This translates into CAWSLEPGNQPQHF.

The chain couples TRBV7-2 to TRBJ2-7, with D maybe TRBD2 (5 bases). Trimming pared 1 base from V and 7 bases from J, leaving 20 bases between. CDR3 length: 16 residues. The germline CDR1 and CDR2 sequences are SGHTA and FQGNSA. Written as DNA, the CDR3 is TGTGCCAGCAGCTTAGACGGGGTCTCTATGGTGTATGAGCAGTACTTC. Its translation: CASSLDGVSMVYEQYF.